This T cell receptor beta chain appears in the sequencing data of a study of shared clonotypes between healthy human individuals. Study background: Those who served as donors were a couple of women and a few men between the ages of 18 and 49. Each donor had three CD4 naive, three CD4 memory, two CD8 naive and one CD8 memory plate.

The CDR3 is 16 amino acids. Germline-derived CDR1 and CDR2 are SGHTA and FQGNSA. J gave up 7 bases and V 4 bases, and 15 bases lay outside the gene matches. Of note for this clone: The antigen remains unidentified.

It was CD45RO-negative cells, positively selected for CCR7, that made up naive CD8 cells, with terminally differentiated effector memory CD45RA+ cells excluded. General study results and limits: As a rule, naive subsets had a larger estimated richness than memory subsets. When compared with the clonotypes that were shared by all four sorted-subset donors, the non-shared clonotypes turned out to have lower generation probabilities.

Data came from immunoSEQ multiplex PCR; TCRdb stores just in-frame clones and leaves some out. The profile shows 2 million or so clones, approximately 94% of them singletons. The sequenced sample was naive CD8+ T cells sorted from blood. The gene calls are TRBV7-2 and TRBJ2-7, with 8 bases matching TRBD2. This TCR was recovered from a man between 18 and 29 years old in good health. The CDR3 sequence: CASSSVPGLGDGEQYF. Written as DNA, the CDR3 is TGTGCCAGCAGCTCGGTCCCGGGACTAGGGGATGGGGAGCAGTACTTC.